This record covers a single T cell receptor beta chain. These data come from a study of blood T cell repertoires in COVID-19. The study recruited people aged about 18 to 95 years across more than 20 US areas. Clinical history as reported by participants underpinned cohort assignment. Donors of Cohort 3 who recovered were those that had two negative PCRs, clearance, or symptom resolution. Assay used: immunoSEQ multiplex PCR; TCRdb lists only in-frame clones, some missing. The sample holds under 300,000 clones, about 87% seen once. CDR3 length equals 18 residues. The trim removed 0 bases at V and 3 bases at J, leaving 8 bases unmatched. CDR1 is MNHEY and CDR2 is SVGEGT in the germline V gene.

The sample was PBMCs or T cells enriched from blood (not recorded which). The chain employs TRBV6-2 or TRBV6-3 and TRBJ2-2, with 9 nucleotides matching TRBD2. The sequence derives from a woman in her forties or fifties who had recovered from COVID-19. Here the CDR3 DNA reads TGTGCCAGCAGTTACTCGAAGGCTGGACTAGCGCACACCGGGGAGCTGTTTTTT. Amino acids: CASSYSKAGLAHTGELFF.